This TCR beta chain was profiled in a study of shared clonotypes between healthy human individuals. Among the unsorted PBMC samples, replicate PCRs used around 270 ng DNA, 30,000 to 35,000 T cell genomes. The protocol was immunoSEQ multiplex PCR, while the TCRdb copy is restricted to in-frame clones and leaves out a portion. The table records approximately 470,000 clones, around 73% of them present only once. The CDR3 totals 13 residues. In germline, CDR1 is SGHTA, CDR2 FQGTGA. V gave up 5 bases and J gave up 3 bases, with 10 bases separating them. Sequencing was carried out using PBMCs. The chain links TRBV7-3 to TRBJ2-5; no firm D call. This clonotype was sampled from a woman aged 40 to 50 in good health. Some clones in this sample may be carry-over from other donors' samples. CDR3 sequence reads: CASSQAKEETQYF. The CDR3, as DNA: TGTGCCAGCAGCCAGGCCAAGGAAGAGACCCAGTACTTC.